The sequence of this T cell receptor (beta chain) was determined in a study of blood T cell repertoires in COVID-19. Study-level information: Sites in the United States, Italy and Spain provided acute and convalescent COVID-19 samples. The cDNA or gDNA used as material had been derived from T cells, B-cell-depleted T cells, or PBMCs.

The count of this clone is one. Authors' methods: Reference gene primers were amplified, and this amplification served to estimate nucleated cell counts. TCRdb's copy holds only in-frame clones and misses some; the assay was immunoSEQ multiplex PCR. V and J calls and clone size are given by that table; D and trimming were obtained from the DNA. Of 65,000 to 70,000 clones listed, approximately 93% are singletons. The germline CDR1 and CDR2 sequences are SGHDN and FVKESK. The CDR3 length is 16 residues. V was cut by 4 bases and J by 2 bases, with 18 bases left in between. The specimen was peripheral blood. This TCR came from an older man with active COVID-19. The chain carries TRBV14 and TRBJ2-7; the D gene is possibly TRBD2 (7 bases). CDR3 sequence: CASSPPPPGGPYEQYF. CDR3 DNA sequence: TGTGCCAGCAGCCCCCCTCCCCCCGGGGGGCCCTACGAGCAGTACTTC.